The rows below give T cell receptor beta chains drawn from one sample of a study of CD4 T cells in relation to SARS-CoV-2 and coronaviruses. Profiled with immunoSEQ multiplex PCR; TCRdb holds only in-frame clones, not every one. Of about 59,000 clones listed, roughly 89% are singletons. Sequencing was done on a sample of memory CD4+ T cells from PBMCs. Source of these receptors: a human donor in good health. Each CDR3 is given with its conserved first and last residue. Each record gives: V gene, J gene, CDR3 length, CDR3 protein.

>TRBV2|TRBJ2-1|12
CASLAGGHEQFF
>TRBV2|TRBJ1-1|14
CASKPGLGNTEAFF
>TRBV24-1|TRBJ2-7|12
CATSQGSYEQYF
>TRBV7-6|TRBJ2-5|17
CASSLVGGGLVSETQYF
>TRBV4-2|TRBJ1-5|17
CASSGLEGTSGNQPQHF
>TRBV6-5|TRBJ1-2|13
CASRQRQGSGYTF
>TRBV11-3|TRBJ2-1|12
CASSLSGQTQFF
>TRBV3-1/TRBV3-2|TRBJ2-1|17
CASTRTSGRVTYNEQFF
>TRBV19|TRBJ1-4|14
CASRMVAGDEKLFF
>TRBV10-3|TRBJ2-3|16
CAISEQGGRPTDTQYF
>TRBV5-5|TRBJ2-1|14
CASSLGQLFNEQFF
>TRBV19|TRBJ1-1|15
CASLDSYSGNTEAFF
>TRBV27|TRBJ2-5|11
CASSLSETQYF
>TRBV2|TRBJ1-1|15
CASTRDSGMNTEAFF
>TRBV5-1|TRBJ2-1|17
CASRRDYITSSYNEQFF
>TRBV6-5|TRBJ2-7|15
CASSTPGQGGYEQYF
>TRBV30|TRBJ1-3|16
CAWNMKPRSSGNTIYF
>TRBV7-2|TRBJ2-7|14
CASSFGTVAYEQYF
>TRBV28|TRBJ1-3|16
CASSSSRQGEGNTIYF
>TRBV5-6|TRBJ2-1|16
CASSFMLLADYNEQFF
>TRBV27|TRBJ2-2|15
CASSLWGAVSGELFF
>TRBV27|TRBJ2-2|14
CASRGTALTGELFF
>TRBV6-4|TRBJ1-4|17
CASSDFGTGGYRGKLFF
>TRBV14|TRBJ2-5|12
CASSHEVETQYF
>TRBV11-2|TRBJ1-3|16
CASSQRTGPGGNTIYF
>TRBV7-2|TRBJ1-5|13
CASSQRGSQPQHF
>TRBV20-1|TRBJ2-1|11
CSARGPTEQFF
>TRBV10-2|TRBJ1-2|14
CASSDLRGNYGYTF
>TRBV20-1|TRBJ1-5|15
CSASGRGYGNQPQHF
>TRBV5-1|TRBJ2-7|15
CASSPRADSSYEQYF
>TRBV4-1|TRBJ2-1|16
CASSQVGRVSYNEQFF
>TRBV19|TRBJ2-1|15
CASSIVVAPYNEQFF
>TRBV3-1/TRBV3-2|TRBJ2-7|15
CASSPTQGGFYEQYF
>TRBV5-1|TRBJ2-5|14
CASSLEGNQETQYF
>TRBV5-6|TRBJ2-7|13
CASTRDRGDEQYF
>TRBV27|TRBJ1-5|16
CASSFNPLGDNQPQHF
>TRBV24-1|TRBJ2-6|15
CATDTGTSGANVLTF
>TRBV19|TRBJ2-1|16
CASRSLKVREYNEQFF
>TRBV5-4|TRBJ2-1|18
CASSPRSSGRRGYNEQFF
>TRBV5-1|TRBJ1-1|15
CASSPDRVADTEAFF
>TRBV30|TRBJ1-4|12
CACRDSKEKLFF
>TRBV18|TRBJ2-1|14
CASSPGGGYNEQFF
>TRBV1|TRBJ2-7|14
CTSRGTSGRYEQYF
>TRBV10-3|TRBJ1-3|16
CAISESIMGPGNTIYF
>TRBV7-7|TRBJ2-5|16
CASSPGLAGGQETQYF
>TRBV10-3|TRBJ1-2|14
CAISPEPRGYGYTF
>TRBV5-4|TRBJ2-7|17
CASSFLAGLPGLYEQYF
>TRBV3-1/TRBV3-2|TRBJ1-4|15
CASSQGVGGREKLFF
>TRBV6-1|TRBJ1-3|15
CASSDGEISGNTIYF
>TRBV5-1|TRBJ2-1|14
CASSPYGRGNEQFF
>TRBV2|TRBJ2-5|18
CASGVPAGGARQQETQYF